Given below is one T cell receptor beta chain in context. These data come from a study of Ad26.COV2.S vaccination and SARS-CoV-2 variants. Using immunoSEQ multiplex PCR, the repertoire was profiled, and TCRdb retains in-frame clones only, with some absent. The repertoire has 380,000 or so clones, about four fifths of them found once; the top ten carry more than 7%. Trimming stripped 0 bases from V and 4 bases from J, with 13 bases between. From germline, CDR1 is LGHNT and CDR2 FRNRAP. This CDR3 has 15 amino acids. Noted treatment: 19 received Ad26.COV2.S at low or high dose, single or two shots; about 5 received placebo; per-sample allocation not given. Specimen acquisition occurred on day 63 following the initial vaccine or placebo injection.

This specimen was peripheral blood, taken in a trial of Ad26.COV2.S vaccine versus placebo. V and J are TRBV12-5 and TRBJ2-7; D gene uncertain. This TCR was sampled from a person aged 18-65 years who received the Ad26.COV2.S COVID-19 vaccine or a placebo. The CDR3 DNA follows: TGTGCTAGTGGTTTGGTAACCGGGCTGAGATACGAGCAGTACTTC. This translates into CASGLVTGLRYEQYF.